These 26 T cell receptor beta chains were sequenced from one sample in a study of T cell changes during pregnancy in multiple sclerosis. Method: immunoSEQ multiplex PCR; TCRdb's copy keeps in-frame clones and lacks some. Counted here are under 50,000 clones, roughly 90% occurring once; the ten biggest clones make up roughly 0.7%. The starting material was CD4+ T cells from peripheral blood mononuclear cells, obtained in the first trimester of pregnancy. These receptor sequences come from a female donor with multiple sclerosis, enrolled in a pregnancy study.

The V call is TRBV29-1, the J call TRBJ1-1; 7 nucleotides align to TRBD1. The CDR3 is 14 amino acids. Germline loops: CDR1 SQVTM, CDR2 ANQGSEA. V lost 5 bases and J lost 3; bases outside the gene matches: 9. DNA for the CDR3: TGCAGCGTTAAGACAGGGATAAGCGACACTGAAGCTTTCTTT. Protein: CSVKTGISDTEAFF.

V is TRBV11-2 and J is TRBJ1-4; D ambiguous. This CDR3 has 14 residues. Germline V gene lookup returns CDR1 SGHAT and CDR2 FQNNGV. The V end was cut by 1 base, the J end by 4 bases, with 7 bases between. The CDR3 bases are TGTGCCAGCAGCTTAGCCGGGTTTAATGAAAAACTGTTTTTT. Translating it yields CASSLAGFNEKLFF.

This chain links TRBV27 with TRBJ2-3; TRBD2 matches 9 bases. This CDR3 comprises 16 residues. J was trimmed by 1 base and V by 2 bases; bases with no gene match: 4. In germline, CDR1 is MNHEY, CDR2 SMNVEV (reference sequence). CDR3 nucleotide sequence: TGTGCCAGCAGTTTAGCTCAGCGGGGGGGCACAGATACGCAGTATTTT. Its protein is CASSLAQRGGTDTQYF.

The CDR3 bases are TGTGCCAGCAGTCTAGCGACAGCGGGGTTGGACGAGCAGTACTTC. Its protein is CASSLATAGLDEQYF. The J gene is TRBJ2-7, the V gene TRBV2, with 7 bases lining up with TRBD2. Germline trimming cut 5 bases from V and 5 bases from J; bases unmatched to any gene: 12. From germline, CDR1 is SNHLY and CDR2 FYNNEI. The CDR3 spans 15 residues. Full variable domain (remainder filled in from reference TRBV2 and TRBJ2-7): EPEVTQTPSHQVTQMGQEVILRCVPISNHLYFYWYRQILGQKVEFLVSFYNNEISEKSEIFDDQFSVERPDGSNFTLKIRSTKLEDSAMYFCASSLATAGLDEQYFGPGTRLTVT.

J is TRBJ1-3 and V is TRBV9, with D possibly TRBD1 on 6 matching bases. The CDR3 length is 15 residues. Deletions cut 0 bases from V and 5 bases from J, with 12 bases between. The germline gives CDR1 SGDLS, CDR2 YYNGEE. In DNA form, the CDR3 reads TGTGCCAGCAGCGTAGCCAGGGACATCCGAAACACCATATATTTT. It specifies CASSVARDIRNTIYF.

The gene calls are TRBV7-2 and TRBJ2-1; 8 positions agree with TRBD2. The germline gives CDR1 SGHTA, CDR2 FQGNSA. This CDR3 has 16 residues. V was clipped by 2 bases and J by 3 bases; unmatched bases: 6. The CDR3 loop reads CASSLRTSGGYNEQFF. The DNA for the CDR3 is TGTGCCAGCAGCTTACGTACTAGCGGAGGCTACAATGAGCAGTTCTTC.

The chain carries TRBV7-2 and TRBJ2-1; D not resolved. V gave up 2 bases and J gave up 7 bases, with 9 bases separating them. This CDR3 has 13 residues. Germline V CDR1 and CDR2: SGHTA, FQGNSA. In DNA form, the CDR3 reads TGTGCCAGCAGCTTATCGACTGGAAATGAGCAGTTCTTC. The encoded protein is CASSLSTGNEQFF.

The V and J genes are TRBV6-5 and TRBJ2-7; TRBD1 agrees at 9 bases. The CDR3 runs 13 residues. Germline assignment: CDR1 MNHEY and CDR2 SVGAGI. V dropped 8 bases and J dropped 3; count of bases not matched to a gene: 5. Here the CDR3 DNA reads TGTGCCAGCGTGGGGACAGGGCACTACGAGCAGTACTTC. It codes for CASVGTGHYEQYF.

V is TRBV29-1 and J is TRBJ2-1; 13 nucleotides line up with TRBD2. Looked up from germline, CDR1 is SQVTM and CDR2 is ANQGSEA. V shed 1 base and J 4 bases; nucleotides not matched to a gene: 10. The CDR3 has 18 residues. DNA for the CDR3: TGCAGCGTTGAAGCGCGGACTAGCGGGAGTGCGCTTTACAATGAGCAGTTCTTC. Amino acid sequence: CSVEARTSGSALYNEQFF.

The CDR3: CASRLAGGPETQYF. As DNA, the CDR3 is TGCGCCAGCAGACTAGCGGGAGGTCCAGAGACCCAGTACTTC. The rearrangement joins TRBV5-1 to TRBJ2-5; 12 positions agree with TRBD2. Per the germline V gene, CDR1 is SGHRS and CDR2 is YFSETQ. The CDR3 covers 14 residues. V was clipped by 5 bases and J by 4 bases; unmatched bases: 3.

V gene TRBV15 combines with J gene TRBJ2-5; 8 nucleotides agree with TRBD2. J gave up 4 bases and V 3 bases, and 10 bases lay outside the gene matches. This CDR3 comprises 16 residues. The germline V gene encodes CDR1 LNHNV and CDR2 YYDKDF (reference sequence). For the CDR3, the DNA is TGTGCCACCAGCAGGCGGGCTAGCGGGCCAGGAGAGACCCAGTACTTC. Its translation: CATSRRASGPGETQYF.

The chain's CDR3 is CASRQELTYGYTF. The CDR3 nucleotides are TGCGCCAGCAGACAGGAACTGACCTATGGCTACACCTTC. The rearrangement uses TRBV5-1 and TRBJ1-2; D may be TRBD1 (5 bases). V was cut by 5 bases and J by 4 bases, with 12 bases left in between. The CDR3 length is 13 residues. Germline CDR1 is SGHRS and CDR2 is YFSETQ. The complete variable domain, with remaining parts taken from reference TRBV5-1 and TRBJ1-2, reads KAGVTQTPRYLIKTRGQQVTLSCSPISGHRSVSWYQQTPGQGLQFLFEYFSETQRNKGNFPGRFSGRQFSNSRSEMNVSTLELGDSALYLCASRQELTYGYTFGSGTRLTVV.

This chain links TRBV28 with TRBJ2-7; TRBD2 is a possible D gene (5 bases). Trimming shortened V by 3 bases and J by 4 bases, and 10 bases separated the two germline ends. This CDR3 spans 13 amino acids. Per the germline V gene, CDR1 is MDHEN and CDR2 is SYDVKM. The CDR3 reads CASSLVSGYEQYF. In DNA form, the CDR3 reads TGTGCCAGCAGTTTGGTATCGGGGTACGAGCAGTACTTC.

Only one count was recorded for this clone. The chain recombines TRBV2 with TRBJ2-1; possible D gene TRBD1, 6 bases. This CDR3 has 15 residues. Germline CDR1 SNHLY, CDR2 FYNNEI. V gave up 6 bases and J gave up 0 bases, with 12 bases separating them. The CDR3 loop reads CASRTDRISYNEQFF. The CDR3 nucleotides read TGTGCCAGCAGGACAGACAGGATCTCCTACAATGAGCAGTTCTTC.

The chain combines TRBV7-2 with TRBJ2-7, with D uncertain. CDR1 and CDR2 (germline): SGHTA, FQGNSA. This CDR3 contains 13 residues. Trimming cost V 8 bases and J 0 bases, with 11 bases left between them. The CDR3 sequence: CASANLSSYEQYF. CDR3 in DNA: TGTGCCAGCGCAAACCTTAGCTCCTACGAGCAGTACTTC.

The V and J genes are TRBV11-2 and TRBJ2-1; no firm D call. Trimming pared 5 bases from V and 6 bases from J, leaving 11 bases between. CDR1 and CDR2 (germline): SGHAT, FQNNGV. CDR3 size: 13 residues. The CDR3 DNA is TGTGCCAGCAGCCCGCGATCCGGCAATGAGCAGTTCTTC. Translation gives CASSPRSGNEQFF.

J is TRBJ2-1 and V is TRBV19; 13 nucleotides match TRBD2. CDR3 length equals 19 residues. CDR1 and CDR2 (germline): LNHDA, SQIVND (reference sequence). V lost 1 base, J lost 1 base, and 7 bases stayed unmatched. CDR3 amino acids: CASSIGGLAGVGSYNEQFF. Written as DNA, the CDR3 is TGTGCCAGTAGTATAGGTGGACTAGCGGGAGTAGGGTCCTACAATGAGCAGTTCTTC.

This clone was counted once. The rearrangement joins TRBV7-2 to TRBJ2-7; possible D gene TRBD2, 5 bases. Trimming cost V 0 bases and J 0 bases, with 9 bases left between them. The germline V gene has CDR1 SGHTA and CDR2 FQGNSA. The CDR3 spans 15 residues. In DNA, the CDR3 is TGTGCCAGCAGCTTAGCGTCAGGAGGCTCCTACGAGCAGTACTTC. Its translation is CASSLASGGSYEQYF.

The chain has TRBV10-3 and TRBJ2-7; D gene uncertain. Germline V gene sequence: CDR1 ENHRY, CDR2 SYGVKD. V lost 3 bases and J lost 6, with 3 bases in between. This CDR3 contains 10 residues. The CDR3 reads CAISDREQYF. CDR3 nucleotides: TGTGCCATCAGTGACCGCGAGCAGTACTTC.

The rearrangement links TRBV28 to TRBJ2-7; a possible D gene is TRBD2 (6 bases). Germline V gives CDR1 MDHEN, CDR2 SYDVKM. The length of the CDR3 is 13 residues. Trimming cost V 6 bases and J 3 bases, with 12 bases left between them. CDR3 in DNA: TGTGCCAGCAGGGGAGGCGAGTACTACGAGCAGTACTTC. Encoded protein: CASRGGEYYEQYF.

This chain links TRBV13 with TRBJ2-1; possibly TRBD1 for D (5 bases). Germline loops: CDR1 PRHDT, CDR2 FYEKMQ (reference sequence). V lost 1 base, J lost 1 base, and 14 bases lay in between. This CDR3 spans 17 amino acids. The CDR3 sequence is CASSLESGQRSYNEQFF. CDR3 nucleotides: TGTGCCAGCAGCTTAGAGTCAGGGCAAAGATCCTACAATGAGCAGTTCTTC.

The chain is built from TRBV28 and TRBJ2-2, with D possibly matching TRBD1 (5 bases). Germline loops: CDR1 MDHEN, CDR2 SYDVKM. V shed 6 bases and J shed 1 base, with 12 bases lying between them. This CDR3 spans 15 amino acids. Here the CDR3 DNA reads TGTGCCAGCAGCGGTCAGACAGAGAACACCGGGGAGCTGTTTTTT. Translation gives CASSGQTENTGELFF.

The chain couples TRBV11-3 to TRBJ2-3, with 9 bases matching TRBD1. Germline CDR1 SGHNT, CDR2 YENEEA. V lost 4 bases, J lost 4 bases, and 3 bases stayed unmatched. The CDR3 has 14 residues. Here the CDR3 DNA reads TGTGCCAGCAGCTGGGGACAGGGATCAGATACGCAGTATTTT. It yields the protein CASSWGQGSDTQYF.

This chain connects TRBV2 to TRBJ1-5, with no clear D. The CDR3 length is 12 residues. Germline V gives CDR1 SNHLY, CDR2 FYNNEI. The ends were cut back, 7 bases at V and 0 bases at J, with 4 bases in the middle. The CDR3 here is CASKRSNQPQHF. The CDR3 DNA sequence: TGTGCCAGCAAGCGTAGCAATCAGCCCCAGCATTTT.

The genes are TRBV25-1 and TRBJ2-2; TRBD2 matches 9 bases. Trimming took 5 bases from V and 5 from J; bases not matched to a gene: 15. Germline lookup yields CDR1 MGHDK and CDR2 SYGVNS. The CDR3 consists of 18 residues. The CDR3 sequence: CASSPLGEGLARTGELFF. CDR3 coding DNA: TGTGCCAGCAGTCCACTCGGAGAAGGACTAGCGCGAACCGGGGAGCTGTTTTTT.

J is TRBJ2-2 and V is TRBV19, with unresolved D. Trimming took off 4 bases at V and 7 bases at J, with 7 bases between the two ends. Germline CDR1 LNHDA, CDR2 SQIVND (reference sequence). The CDR3 runs to 12 residues. The CDR3 is CASSTVNGELFF. The CDR3 DNA sequence: TGTGCCAGTAGTACCGTTAACGGGGAGCTGTTTTTT.